This T cell receptor (beta chain) was observed in a study of blood T cell repertoires in COVID-19. Study-wide context: From the United States, Italy and Spain came samples of acute and convalescent COVID-19.

Germline lookup yields CDR1 LGHDT and CDR2 YNNKEL (reference sequence). This CDR3 is 14 amino acids long. The V and J ends lost 4 bases and 9 bases respectively, with 16 bases between them. This clone was detected only a few times. Per the original methods: Researchers report that nucleated cell counts were estimated from reference gene primer amplification. Profiling relied on immunoSEQ multiplex PCR, and the TCRdb table lists in-frame clones only, not all of them. From that table come the V and J calls and clone size; the DNA was used to work out D and trimming. The sample contains 200,000 or so clones, less than 90% of which appear only once.

V and J are TRBV3-1 (or the pseudogene TRBV3-2) and TRBJ2-1, with D maybe TRBD2 (5 bases). The sequencing input was PBMCs or T cells enriched from blood (not recorded which). This clonotype originated in a woman aged 25 to 39 who had recovered from COVID-19. CDR3 bases: TGTGCCAGCAGCCCCGGACGGACTGGAAGTGAGCAGTTCTTC. Protein: CASSPGRTGSEQFF.